This T cell receptor (beta chain) came from a study of blood T cell repertoires in COVID-19. Across the study: COVID-19 samples from acute and convalescent phases originated in the United States, Italy and Spain. PBMCs, B-cell-depleted T cells, or T cells were the source of the cDNA or gDNA that made up the material.

CDR1 and CDR2 (germline): MNHEY, SVGEGT. The V gene end was trimmed by 2 bases and the J gene end by 4 bases; junction bases not matched to a gene: 10. This CDR3 has 17 amino acids. As handled by the study authors: Scientists estimated how many nucleated cells there were by amplifying reference gene primers. The protocol was immunoSEQ multiplex PCR, while the TCRdb copy is restricted to in-frame clones and leaves out a portion. That table gives V, J and clone size, and the DNA gave D and trimming. There are 150,000 to 200,000 clones in the sample; approximately 80% occur only once, and about 20% lies in the top ten.

The J gene is TRBJ2-5, the V gene TRBV6-2 or TRBV6-3; 10 nucleotides align to TRBD2. This clonotype originated in a woman older than 75 with acute or convalescent COVID-19. Sequenced material: peripheral blood. CDR3 sequence: CASSYPGQREGPETQYF. The CDR3 bases are TGTGCCAGCAGTTACCCCGGGCAGCGGGAGGGCCCAGAGACCCAGTACTTC.